A selection of T cell receptor beta chains follows, all from one sample in a study of response to subunit inactivated influenza vaccine. From the RT-PCR reads, TCRdb called clonotypes with MiXCR, one entry per CDR3 protein. The sample records approximately 170,000 distinct CDR3 sequences, approximately 15% being singletons. The specimen was CD8+ T cells sorted from PBMCs, collected 4 to 6 days after vaccination. These receptors were collected from a man between 50 and 59 years old who received an inactivated influenza vaccine. CDR3s include the opening cysteine and the closing phenylalanine or tryptophan. The D gene is left open where the match is weak. Expanded clones get a size class; other rows say once, few or many, or leave the size out.

TRBV3-1	many	TRBJ2-3	TRBD2	CASSTGWASGSDTQYF	TGTGCCAGCAGCACTGGCTGGGCTAGCGGGAGCGATACGCAGTATTTT
TRBV4-2	NA	TRBJ1-5	TRBD1	CASSQLDRGDNQPQHF	TGTGCCAGCAGCCAACTCGACAGGGGGGACAATCAGCCCCAGCATTTT
TRBV20-1	NA	TRBJ2-1	TRBD2	CSARDLASGGPFYNEQFF	TGCAGTGCTAGAGATTTGGCTAGCGGGGGGCCTTTTTACAATGAGCAGTTCTTC
TRBV29-1	NA	TRBJ2-7	TRBD2	CSVVWAGAAYEQYF	TGCAGCGTTGTCTGGGCGGGAGCGGCCTACGAGCAGTACTTC
TRBV30	few	TRBJ1-3	TRBD1	CAWTGGRTYSGNTIYF	TGTGCCTGGACAGGGGGCCGCACATACTCTGGAAACACCATATATTTT
TRBV11-2	NA	TRBJ2-5	NA	CASSGSVVGEEETQYF	TGTGCCAGCAGCGGCAGTGTTGTGGGGGAGGAAGAGACCCAGTACTTC
TRBV10-2	NA	TRBJ2-1	TRBD1	CASRIGQGAHNEQFF	TGCGCCAGCAGGATCGGACAGGGGGCCCACAATGAGCAGTTCTTC
TRBV4-1	NA	TRBJ2-2	NA	CASSQGGQPNTGELFF	TGCGCCAGCAGCCAAGGGGGGCAGCCGAACACCGGGGAGCTGTTTTTT
TRBV25-1	NA	TRBJ2-7	NA	CASSESSTGLFYEQYF	TGTGCCAGCAGTGAATCCTCCACAGGGCTGTTCTACGAGCAGTACTTC
TRBV6-2/TRBV6-3	few	TRBJ2-4	NA	CASSYIAENIQYF	TGTGCCAGCAGTTACATAGCGGAAAACATTCAGTACTTC
TRBV3-1	NA	TRBJ2-3	TRBD2	CASSRGTSGPSTDTQYF	TGTGCCAGCAGCCGCGGGACTAGCGGCCCGAGCACAGATACGCAGTATTTT
TRBV27	NA	TRBJ1-4	NA	CASSYGRLGELFF	TGTGCCAGCAGTTATGGACGGCTCGGTGAGCTGTTTTTT
TRBV6-2/TRBV6-3	few	TRBJ1-1	NA	CATSRGTEAFF	TGTGCCACCAGCCGCGGTACTGAAGCTTTCTTT
TRBV4-3	few	TRBJ1-3	NA	CASSQFRGYGNTIYF	TGCGCCAGCAGCCAGTTCAGGGGTTACGGAAACACCATATATTTT
TRBV28	few	TRBJ2-2	NA	CASSRGALPGELFF	TGTGCCAGCAGTCGCGGGGCCCTCCCCGGGGAGCTGTTTTTT
TRBV29-1	NA	TRBJ2-1	NA	CSIGSGYNEQFF	TGCAGCATAGGGAGTGGGTACAATGAGCAGTTCTTC
TRBV15	NA	TRBJ2-7	NA	CATSNGAGYEQYF	TGTGCCACCAGCAACGGGGCGGGGTACGAGCAGTACTTC
TRBV4-3	many	TRBJ2-1	NA	CASSQGIGSTYNEQFF	TGCGCCAGCAGCCAAGGAATCGGAAGCACCTACAATGAGCAGTTCTTC
TRBV4-2	few	TRBJ1-1	NA	CASSQARVNTEAFF	TGTGCCAGCAGCCAGGCCCGGGTTAACACTGAAGCTTTCTTT
TRBV7-6	few	TRBJ2-3	TRBD2	CASSHSGLSADTQYF	TGTGCCAGCAGCCATTCGGGACTAAGTGCAGATACGCAGTATTTT
TRBV28	NA	TRBJ2-3	TRBD1	CASQRTGVNTDTQYF	TGTGCCAGCCAGAGGACAGGTGTTAACACAGATACGCAGTATTTT
TRBV12-3/TRBV12-4	many	TRBJ2-3	NA	CASTAWGGVDTQYF	TGTGCCAGCACCGCCTGGGGGGGCGTAGATACGCAGTATTTT
TRBV7-9	few	TRBJ2-7	TRBD1	CASSLYRGEQYF	TGTGCCAGCAGCTTATACAGGGGTGAGCAGTACTTC
TRBV12-3/TRBV12-4	NA	TRBJ2-7	NA	CASRRGEALSSYEQYF	TGTGCCAGCAGAAGGGGTGAGGCCTTATCCTCCTACGAGCAGTACTTC
TRBV4-2	NA	TRBJ2-1	TRBD2	CASTPTSGDNEQFF	TGTGCCAGCACCCCGACTAGCGGGGACAATGAGCAGTTCTTC
TRBV11-2	many	TRBJ2-1	TRBD2	CASSLGLADNEQFF	TGTGCCAGCAGCCTCGGACTAGCGGACAATGAGCAGTTCTTC
TRBV4-3	few	TRBJ2-7	TRBD1	CASSQEDRGYEQYF	TGCGCCAGCAGCCAGGAAGACAGGGGTTACGAGCAGTACTTC
TRBV4-3	few	TRBJ2-5	TRBD1	CASSRDRVEQETQYF	TGCGCCAGCAGCCGGGACAGGGTTGAGCAGGAGACCCAGTACTTC
TRBV5-6	few	TRBJ1-6	NA	CASSFPERGSPLHF	TGTGCCAGCAGCTTCCCCGAGCGGGGTTCACCCCTCCACTTT
TRBV21-1	NA	TRBJ2-2	NA	CASSKTSGSKEELFF	TGTGCCAGCAGCAAGACTAGCGGGAGTAAGGAGGAGCTGTTTTTT
TRBV28	NA	TRBJ2-7	NA	CATEETYEQYF	TGTGCCACCGAAGAAACCTACGAGCAGTACTTC
TRBV6-1	few	TRBJ2-6	NA	CASSEWGFSGANVLTF	TGTGCCAGCAGTGAATGGGGATTCTCTGGGGCCAACGTCCTGACTTTC
TRBV5-1	NA	TRBJ2-7	NA	CASSLVSASYEQYF	TGCGCCAGCAGCTTGGTTAGCGCCTCCTACGAGCAGTACTTC
TRBV27	few	TRBJ2-1	TRBD2	CASSLDLAGGNEQFF	TGTGCCAGCAGTTTAGACCTAGCGGGAGGGAATGAGCAGTTCTTC
TRBV7-9	few	TRBJ2-1	NA	CASSSRANEQFF	TGTGCCAGCAGCAGTAGGGCCAATGAGCAGTTCTTC
TRBV28	few	TRBJ1-2	NA	CASSPTGDRGYTF	TGTGCCAGCAGCCCGACCGGGGATCGGGGCTACACCTTC
TRBV11-2	NA	TRBJ2-1	TRBD2	CASSLGLAGGIAYNEQFF	TGTGCCAGCAGCTTGGGTCTAGCGGGAGGAATTGCCTACAATGAGCAGTTCTTC
TRBV13	NA	TRBJ2-2	NA	CASSLGWAGELFF	TGTGCCAGCAGCTTAGGTTGGGCCGGGGAGCTGTTTTTT
TRBV29-1	NA	TRBJ2-5	NA	CSAKAETQYF	TGCAGCGCGAAGGCCGAGACCCAGTACTTC
TRBV29-1	many	TRBJ2-3	NA	CSVADRDTSTDTQYF	TGCAGCGTCGCCGACCGGGACACTAGCACAGATACGCAGTATTTT
TRBV14	few	TRBJ2-4	NA	CASSQGAGSRGKNIQYF	TGTGCCAGCAGCCAAGGGGCAGGGAGCAGGGGAAAAAACATTCAGTACTTC
TRBV9	few	TRBJ2-5	TRBD2	CASSTRLAGRETQYF	TGTGCCAGCAGCACCCGACTAGCTGGTCGAGAGACCCAGTACTTC
TRBV30	NA	TRBJ2-7	TRBD1	CAWSAGQGVHEQYF	TGTGCCTGGAGTGCAGGACAGGGTGTCCACGAGCAGTACTTC
TRBV4-3	few	TRBJ2-1	NA	CASSQDTPQGSYNEQFF	TGCGCCAGCAGCCAAGATACCCCCCAGGGTTCCTACAATGAGCAGTTCTTC
TRBV6-1	few	TRBJ1-5	NA	CASSPTARGRQPQHF	TGTGCCAGCAGTCCGACAGCCCGAGGTCGGCAGCCCCAGCATTTT
TRBV5-1	NA	TRBJ2-5	TRBD2	CASSFTSGREKQETQYF	TGCGCCAGCAGCTTCACTAGCGGGAGGGAGAAACAAGAGACCCAGTACTTC
TRBV6-5	NA	TRBJ2-7	NA	CASSYSQGFYEQYF	TGTGCCAGCAGTTATAGTCAGGGGTTCTACGAGCAGTACTTC